This is a list of T cell receptor beta chains from one sample in a study of early T cells in non-severe SARS-CoV-2 infection. TCRdb independently ran MiXCR on the 5' RACE reads; one entry per CDR3 protein. This table holds tens of thousands of distinct CDR3 sequences, roughly 4.1% found once. The sample comprised whole blood. These receptors all stem from an adult who was a healthcare worker with PCR-confirmed SARS-CoV-2 infection or an uninfected control (not recorded which). The CDR3 runs from the conserved cysteine through the conserved F or W. The D gene is left open where the match is weak. Expanded clones get a size class; other rows say once, few or many, or leave the size out.

d_call,clone_size,v_call,j_call,cdr3_nt,cdr3_aa
NA,few,TRBV19,TRBJ1-2,TGTGCCAGCTTATTCCCCGGGAGACCTGGCTACACCTTC,CASLFPGRPGYTF
TRBD2,medium-sized,TRBV20-1,TRBJ2-2,TGCAGTGCTCCGAGGGCGGGAGGAACCGGGGAGCTGTTTTTT,CSAPRAGGTGELFF
TRBD1,many,TRBV4-1,TRBJ1-6,TGCGCCAGCAGCGAAGCTAGGAGGGGGCGCGGGGCACCCCTCCACTTT,CASSEARRGRGAPLHF
TRBD1,NA,TRBV7-8,TRBJ2-5,TGTGCCGGACAGGGGGTCCAAGAGACCCAGTACTTC,CAGQGVQETQYF
NA,many,TRBV29-1,TRBJ2-1,TGCAGCGTCTTAAGCGGGTCCTCCTACAATGAGCAGTTCTTC,CSVLSGSSYNEQFF
NA,many,TRBV12-3/TRBV12-4,TRBJ1-3,TGTGCCAGCATGGAAGGGAGCTCTGGAAACACCATATATTTT,CASMEGSSGNTIYF
TRBD2,few,TRBV7-2,TRBJ2-7,TGTGCCAGCAGCTCATTAGCGGGAGGAATTGTCGAGCAGTACTTC,CASSSLAGGIVEQYF
NA,NA,TRBV10-3,TRBJ2-3,TGTGCCATCAGTGAACTTCCCCCCCAGAGTAGTCCAGATACGCAGTATTTT,CAISELPPQSSPDTQYF
TRBD1,many,TRBV7-2,TRBJ2-7,TGTGCCAGCAGCTCCAGGGGGAACGAGCAGTACTTC,CASSSRGNEQYF
NA,NA,TRBV20-1,TRBJ2-7,TGCAGTGCTAGCTGGCGGGAAACCTACGAGCAGTACTTC,CSASWRETYEQYF
NA,many,TRBV7-9,TRBJ2-5,TGTGCCAGCAGCGTCCAGGGAATAGCCCAAGAGACCCAGTACTTC,CASSVQGIAQETQYF
TRBD2,few,TRBV4-3,TRBJ2-3,TGCGCCAGCAGCCAAGAGTTAGAAGCGGGAGGGCACACAGATACGCAGTATTTT,CASSQELEAGGHTDTQYF
NA,many,TRBV18,TRBJ2-5,TGTGCCAGCCAGGGAGAGACCCAGTACTTC,CASQGETQYF
NA,many,TRBV12-3/TRBV12-4,TRBJ2-4,TGTGCCAGCAGTTTAAGGCGTGGTGGCAGGTTGCGTTTTACGAACTTC,CASSLRRGGRLRFTNF
TRBD1,many,TRBV6-6,TRBJ2-3,TGTGCCAGCAGAATCCGGGACAGGGGCGCAGATACGCAGTATTTT,CASRIRDRGADTQYF
TRBD1,few,TRBV10-3,TRBJ2-7,TGTGCCATCAGTGGGGACAGGGGGTACGAGCAGTACTTC,CAISGDRGYEQYF
NA,medium-sized,TRBV9,TRBJ2-1,TGTGCCAGCAGCGTAGGTTACGACAACAATGAGCAGTTCTTC,CASSVGYDNNEQFF
TRBD2,many,TRBV20-1,TRBJ2-1,TGCAGTGCTAGGGGGACTAGCCTCACTGAGCAGTTCTTC,CSARGTSLTEQFF
TRBD1,many,TRBV29-1,TRBJ2-2,TGCAGCGTTGGACAGGGGATTGGGACCGGGGATCTGTTTTTT,CSVGQGIGTGDLFF
NA,many,TRBV5-1,TRBJ2-2,TGCGCCAGCAGCCAAAACGGGGGACAGACCGGGGAGCTGTTTTTT,CASSQNGGQTGELFF
TRBD1,NA,TRBV7-9,TRBJ1-1,TGTGCCAGCAGCTCTCAGGGGGCGAGCACTGAAGCTTTCTTT,CASSSQGASTEAFF
TRBD1,many,TRBV5-4,TRBJ1-6,TGTGCCAGCAGCTCTGGACAGGGAGGTACACCCCTCCACTTT,CASSSGQGGTPLHF
TRBD1,many,TRBV11-2,TRBJ2-5,TGTGCCAGCAGCTTAGACCGGACAGGGGAGGGAGAAGAGACCCAGTACTTC,CASSLDRTGEGEETQYF
NA,NA,TRBV6-2/TRBV6-3,TRBJ2-1,TGTGCCAGCAGTCGCTCGGGAAGTGGTCGTGAGCAGTTCTTC,CASSRSGSGREQFF
TRBD1,many,TRBV2,TRBJ2-1,TGTGCCAGCAGCGCGAGGACAGGGTCGGGCAATGAGCAGTTCTTC,CASSARTGSGNEQFF
TRBD1,many,TRBV28,TRBJ2-7,TGTGCCAGCGCGGGGACAGGGTTACACGAGCAGTACTTC,CASAGTGLHEQYF
NA,NA,TRBV12-3/TRBV12-4,TRBJ1-1,TGTGCCAGCAGTTCCGGGACATTTGAAGCTTTCTTT,CASSSGTFEAFF
NA,NA,TRBV5-1,TRBJ2-2,TGCGCCAGCAGCTTGGTCGGCGGGTCGAACACCGGGGAGCTGTTTTTT,CASSLVGGSNTGELFF
NA,NA,TRBV7-6,TRBJ2-1,TGTGCCAGCAGTAGACAGGCAATGTCCTACAATGAGCAGTTCTTC,CASSRQAMSYNEQFF
TRBD1,many,TRBV7-9,TRBJ1-2,TGTGCCAGCAGCCGGGCCGGGACAGGGGGCAGTGGCTACACCTTC,CASSRAGTGGSGYTF
NA,many,TRBV9,TRBJ2-2,TGTGCCAGCAGCGCCCCTGAACTTATAGGGAACACCGGGGAGCTGTTTTTT,CASSAPELIGNTGELFF
NA,NA,TRBV18,TRBJ2-4,TGTGCCAGCTCACCACCGGCAGGAGCCAAAAACATTCAGTACTTC,CASSPPAGAKNIQYF
NA,many,TRBV5-6,TRBJ1-4,TGTGCCAGCAGCTTGGGGACAGAGAGTGAAAAACTGTTTTTT,CASSLGTESEKLFF
NA,few,TRBV12-3/TRBV12-4,TRBJ2-3,TGTGCCAGCAGGCCAGGAAGGGCGGCAGATACGCAGTATTTT,CASRPGRAADTQYF
NA,few,TRBV11-2,TRBJ2-5,TGTGCCAGCAGCTTATCCAGGTCGCGGCGGGAGACCCAGTACTTC,CASSLSRSRRETQYF
TRBD2,once,TRBV20-1,TRBJ2-3,TGCAGTGCTAGAATTAGCGGGAGTAGAGATACGCAGTATTTT,CSARISGSRDTQYF
TRBD2,few,TRBV9,TRBJ2-5,TGTGCCAGCAGCGTAGCGGGCGGGGGAGAGACCCAGTACTTC,CASSVAGGGETQYF
NA,many,TRBV20-1,TRBJ1-2,TGCAGTGCTAGCTACTATGGCTACACCTTC,CSASYYGYTF
NA,many,TRBV6-1,TRBJ1-1,TGTGCCAGCAGTGAAGCGTGGGATAACACTGAAGCTTTCTTT,CASSEAWDNTEAFF
NA,many,TRBV11-3,TRBJ2-1,TGTGCCAGCAGCCCTATAAGCTCCTACAATGAGCAGTTCTTC,CASSPISSYNEQFF
NA,many,TRBV14,TRBJ2-3,TGTGCCAGCAGCCAACGGTTACTGAGTACAGATACGCAGTATTTT,CASSQRLLSTDTQYF
NA,medium-sized,TRBV12-3/TRBV12-4,TRBJ1-5,TGTGCCAGCACCGCAAGGGCGGGCCAGCCCCAGCATTTT,CASTARAGQPQHF
TRBD1,many,TRBV6-1,TRBJ2-2,TGTGCCAGCTCTAGGCAGGGGGCGTTCGCTGGGGAGCTGTTTTTT,CASSRQGAFAGELFF
NA,many,TRBV7-2,TRBJ2-7,TGTGCCAGCAGCTTAGAGGCCATCTCCTACGAGCAGTACTTC,CASSLEAISYEQYF